This T cell receptor beta chain is drawn from a study of cytomegalovirus exposure and HLA in healthy donors. The study's findings and limits: Across donors, most TCRs were seen rarely, yet some public ones were widespread. A list of around 150 TCR beta chains associated with cytomegalovirus was given. Confirmation in vitro established that three CMV-associated chains were specific for CMV antigens.

The donors belonged to the roughly 110-subject validation cohort, separate from the 666-subject first cohort. Sequencing used immunoSEQ multiplex PCR; TCRdb keeps in-frame clones, though not all of them. The sample lists 55,000 to 65,000 clones, 90% occurring once. About this clone: What it binds is not known.

The TCR was taken from a man aged 18 to 29 in good health and CMV-seronegative. Material: PBMCs.

The CDR3 loop is CASSQGGGRMNTEAFF. Here the CDR3 DNA reads TGCGCCAGCAGCCAAGGAGGGGGTAGGATGAACACTGAAGCTTTCTTT. The V call is TRBV4-1, the J call TRBJ1-1; D is possibly TRBD1 (6 bases). Germline CDR1 is MGHRA and CDR2 is YSYEKL. Trimming cost V 1 base and J 0 bases, with 12 bases left between them. The CDR3 has 16 amino acids.